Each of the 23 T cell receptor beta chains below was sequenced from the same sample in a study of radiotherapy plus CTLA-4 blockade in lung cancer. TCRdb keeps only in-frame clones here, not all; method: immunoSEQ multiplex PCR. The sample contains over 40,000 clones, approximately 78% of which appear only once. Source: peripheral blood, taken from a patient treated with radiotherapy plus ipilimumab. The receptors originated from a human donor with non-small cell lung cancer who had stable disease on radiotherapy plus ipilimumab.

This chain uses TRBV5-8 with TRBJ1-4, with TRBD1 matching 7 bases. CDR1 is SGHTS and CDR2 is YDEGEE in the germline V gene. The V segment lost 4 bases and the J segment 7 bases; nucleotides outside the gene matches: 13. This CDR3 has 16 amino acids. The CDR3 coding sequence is TGTGCCAGCAGCAGGGGGCAGCCCCCGGTTGGTGAAAAACTGTTTTTT. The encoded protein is CASSRGQPPVGEKLFF.

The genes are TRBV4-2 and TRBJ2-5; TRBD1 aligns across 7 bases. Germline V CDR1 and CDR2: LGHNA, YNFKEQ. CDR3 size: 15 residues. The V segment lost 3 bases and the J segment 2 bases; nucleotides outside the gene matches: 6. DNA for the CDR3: TGTGCCAGCAGCCAGGTTCGGGGACAGCAAGAGACCCAGTACTTC. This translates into CASSQVRGQQETQYF.

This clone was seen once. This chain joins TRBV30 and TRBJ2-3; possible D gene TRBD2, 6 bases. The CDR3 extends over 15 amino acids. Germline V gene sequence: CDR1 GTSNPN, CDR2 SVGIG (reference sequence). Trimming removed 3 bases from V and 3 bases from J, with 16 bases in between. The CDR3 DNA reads TGTGCCTGGAGGGTCCTCGGGAGAGCGACAGATACGCAGTATTTT. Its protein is CAWRVLGRATDTQYF.

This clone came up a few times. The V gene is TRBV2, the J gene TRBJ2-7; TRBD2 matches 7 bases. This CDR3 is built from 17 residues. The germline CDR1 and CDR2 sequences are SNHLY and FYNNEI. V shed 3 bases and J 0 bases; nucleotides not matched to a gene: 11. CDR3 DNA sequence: TGTGCCAGCAGTGACCACCCAGCGGGAACAATCTCCTACGAGCAGTACTTC. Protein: CASSDHPAGTISYEQYF.

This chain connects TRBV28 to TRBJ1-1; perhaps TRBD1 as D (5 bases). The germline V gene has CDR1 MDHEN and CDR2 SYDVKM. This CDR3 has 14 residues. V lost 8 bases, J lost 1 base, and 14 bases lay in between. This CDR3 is CASLPPQGNTEAFF. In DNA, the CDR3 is TGTGCCAGCCTTCCCCCCCAGGGGAACACTGAAGCTTTCTTT.

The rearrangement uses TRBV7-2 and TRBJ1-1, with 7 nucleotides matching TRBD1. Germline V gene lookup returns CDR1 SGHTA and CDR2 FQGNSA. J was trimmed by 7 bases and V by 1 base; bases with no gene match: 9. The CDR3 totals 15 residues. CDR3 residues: CASSLDRGRFNEAFF. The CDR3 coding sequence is TGTGCCAGCAGCTTAGACAGGGGAAGGTTTAATGAAGCTTTCTTT.

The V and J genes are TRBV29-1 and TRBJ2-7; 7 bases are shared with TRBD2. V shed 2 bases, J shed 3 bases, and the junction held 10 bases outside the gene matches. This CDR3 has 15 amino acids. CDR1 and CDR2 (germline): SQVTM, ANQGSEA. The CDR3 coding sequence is TGCAGCGTTGAAACGGGGGAGGGAACTCGCTACGAGCAGTACTTC. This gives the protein CSVETGEGTRYEQYF.

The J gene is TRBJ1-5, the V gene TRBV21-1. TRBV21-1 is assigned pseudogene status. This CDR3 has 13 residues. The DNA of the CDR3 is TGTGCCAGCAGCAGCCGAGGAGGGCAGCCCCAGCATTTT. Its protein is CASSSRGGQPQHF.

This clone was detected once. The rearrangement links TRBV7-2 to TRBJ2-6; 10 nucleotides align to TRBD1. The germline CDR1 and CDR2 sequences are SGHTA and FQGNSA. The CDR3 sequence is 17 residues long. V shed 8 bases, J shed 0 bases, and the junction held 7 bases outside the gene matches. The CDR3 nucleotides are TGTGCCAGCCAACCGGGACAGGGGTTCTCTGGGGCCAACGTCCTGACTTTC. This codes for CASQPGQGFSGANVLTF.

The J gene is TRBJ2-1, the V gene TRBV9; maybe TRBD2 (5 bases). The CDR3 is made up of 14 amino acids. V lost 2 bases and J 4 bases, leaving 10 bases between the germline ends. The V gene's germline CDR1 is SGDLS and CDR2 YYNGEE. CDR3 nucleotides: TGTGCCAGCAGCGTGGACGGAGGATACAATGAGCAGTTCTTC. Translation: CASSVDGGYNEQFF. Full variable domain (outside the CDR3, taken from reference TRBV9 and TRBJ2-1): DSGVTQTPKHLITATGQRVTLRCSPRSGDLSVYWYQQSLDQGLQFLIQYYNGEERAKGNILERFSAQQFPDLHSELNLSSLELGDSALYFCASSVDGGYNEQFFGPGTRLTVL.

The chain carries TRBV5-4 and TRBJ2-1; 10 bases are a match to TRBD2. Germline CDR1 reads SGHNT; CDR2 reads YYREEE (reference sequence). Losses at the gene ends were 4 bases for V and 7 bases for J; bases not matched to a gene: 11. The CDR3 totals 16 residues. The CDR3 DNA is TGTGCCAGCAGCCCCCAGGGGCTAGCGGGAGTAAATGAGCAGTTCTTC. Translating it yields CASSPQGLAGVNEQFF.

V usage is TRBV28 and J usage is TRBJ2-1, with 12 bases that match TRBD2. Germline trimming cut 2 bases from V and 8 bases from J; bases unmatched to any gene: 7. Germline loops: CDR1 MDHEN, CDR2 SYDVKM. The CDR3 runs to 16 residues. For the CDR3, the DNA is TGTGCCAGCAGTTTACTTCGGACTAGCGGGGCGGATGAGCAGTTCTTC. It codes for CASSLLRTSGADEQFF. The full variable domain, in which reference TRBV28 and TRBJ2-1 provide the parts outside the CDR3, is DVKVTQSSRYLVKRTGEKVFLECVQDMDHENMFWYRQDPGLGLRLIYFSYDVKMKEKGDIPEGYSVSREKKERFSLILESASTNQTSMYLCASSLLRTSGADEQFFGPGTRLTVL.

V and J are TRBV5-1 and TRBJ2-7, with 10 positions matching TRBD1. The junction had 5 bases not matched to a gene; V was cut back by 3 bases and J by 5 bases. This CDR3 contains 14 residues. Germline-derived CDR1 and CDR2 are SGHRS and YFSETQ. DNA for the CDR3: TGCGCCAGCAGCTCGGGACAGGGGACAAACGAGCAGTACTTC. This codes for CASSSGQGTNEQYF.

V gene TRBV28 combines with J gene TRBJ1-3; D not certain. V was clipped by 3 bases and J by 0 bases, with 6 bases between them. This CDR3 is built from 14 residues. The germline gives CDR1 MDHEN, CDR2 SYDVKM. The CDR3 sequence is CASSFSGSGNTIYF. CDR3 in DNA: TGTGCCAGCAGTTTTTCCGGCTCTGGAAACACCATATATTTT.

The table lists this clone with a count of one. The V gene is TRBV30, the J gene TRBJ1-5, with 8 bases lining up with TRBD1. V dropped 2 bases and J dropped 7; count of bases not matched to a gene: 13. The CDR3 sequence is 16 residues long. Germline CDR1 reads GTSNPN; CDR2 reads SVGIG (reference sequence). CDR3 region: CAWSLDGTGAGQPQHF. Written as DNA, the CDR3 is TGTGCCTGGAGTCTGGACGGGACAGGCGCAGGACAGCCCCAGCATTTT.

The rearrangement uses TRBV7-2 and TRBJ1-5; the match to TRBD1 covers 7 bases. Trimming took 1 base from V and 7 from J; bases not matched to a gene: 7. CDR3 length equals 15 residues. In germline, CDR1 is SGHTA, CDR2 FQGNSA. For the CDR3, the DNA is TGTGCCAGCAGCTTAGTGGAGGGGGCGAGACAGCCCCAGCATTTT. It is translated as CASSLVEGARQPQHF.

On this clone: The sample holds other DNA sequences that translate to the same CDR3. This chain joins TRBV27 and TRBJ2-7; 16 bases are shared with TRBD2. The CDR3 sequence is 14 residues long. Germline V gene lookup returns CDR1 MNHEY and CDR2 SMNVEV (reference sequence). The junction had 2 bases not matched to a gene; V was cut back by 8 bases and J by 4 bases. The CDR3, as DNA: TGTGCCAGCCGGGGACTAGCGGGAGGGTACGAGCAGTACTTC. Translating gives CASRGLAGGYEQYF.

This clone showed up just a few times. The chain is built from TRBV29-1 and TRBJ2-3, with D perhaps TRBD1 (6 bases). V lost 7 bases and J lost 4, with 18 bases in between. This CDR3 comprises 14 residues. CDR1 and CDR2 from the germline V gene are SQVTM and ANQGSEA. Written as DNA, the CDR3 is TGCAGCGCCGACGTAGGTCAGGGGTCAGATACGCAGTATTTT. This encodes CSADVGQGSDTQYF.

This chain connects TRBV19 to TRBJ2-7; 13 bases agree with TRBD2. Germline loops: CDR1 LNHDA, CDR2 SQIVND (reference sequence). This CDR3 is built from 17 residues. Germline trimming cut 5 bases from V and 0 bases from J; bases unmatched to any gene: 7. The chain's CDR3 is CASSPRTSGRSSYEQYF. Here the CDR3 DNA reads TGTGCCAGTAGTCCACGGACTAGCGGGAGATCCTCCTACGAGCAGTACTTC.

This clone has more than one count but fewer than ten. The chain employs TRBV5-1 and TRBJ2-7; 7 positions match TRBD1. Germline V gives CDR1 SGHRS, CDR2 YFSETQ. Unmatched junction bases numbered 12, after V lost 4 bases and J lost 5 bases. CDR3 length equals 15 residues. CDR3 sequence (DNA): TGCGCCAGCAGCCCTCCCGGGACAGATTTTGACGAGCAGTACTTC. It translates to CASSPPGTDFDEQYF.

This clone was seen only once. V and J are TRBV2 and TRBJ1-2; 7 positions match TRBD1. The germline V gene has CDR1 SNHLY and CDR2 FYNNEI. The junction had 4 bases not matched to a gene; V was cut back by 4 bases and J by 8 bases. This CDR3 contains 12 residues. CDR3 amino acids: CASSGQGGGYTF. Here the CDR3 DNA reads TGTGCCAGCAGTGGACAGGGTGGCGGCTACACCTTC.

In nucleotides, the CDR3 is TGTGCCAGCAGCTTAGACCCGGGGCGGCGGGATATTCCGAACGAGCAGTACTTC. It specifies CASSLDPGRRDIPNEQYF. J is TRBJ2-7 and V is TRBV11-2; a possible D gene is TRBD2 (6 bases). V lost 0 bases and J 5 bases, leaving 23 bases between the germline ends. CDR1 SGHAT and CDR2 FQNNGV come from the germline V gene. The CDR3 is made up of 18 amino acids.

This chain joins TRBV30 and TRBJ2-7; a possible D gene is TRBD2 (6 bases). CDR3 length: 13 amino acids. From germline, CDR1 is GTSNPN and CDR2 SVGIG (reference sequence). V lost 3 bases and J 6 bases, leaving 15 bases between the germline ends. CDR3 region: CAWRDIVEGEQYF. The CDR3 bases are TGTGCCTGGAGGGACATCGTGGAGGGCGAGCAGTACTTC.